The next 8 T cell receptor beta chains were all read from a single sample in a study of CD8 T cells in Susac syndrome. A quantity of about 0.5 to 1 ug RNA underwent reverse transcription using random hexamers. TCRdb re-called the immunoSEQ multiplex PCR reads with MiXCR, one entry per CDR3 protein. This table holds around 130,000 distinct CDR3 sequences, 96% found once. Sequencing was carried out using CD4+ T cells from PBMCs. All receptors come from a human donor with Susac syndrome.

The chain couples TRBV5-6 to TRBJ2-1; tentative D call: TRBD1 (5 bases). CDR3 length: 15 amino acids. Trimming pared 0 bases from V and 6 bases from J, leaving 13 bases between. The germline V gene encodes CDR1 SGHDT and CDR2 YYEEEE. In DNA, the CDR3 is TGTGCCAGCAGCTTGGTAAGGGGCGCTGGCAATGAGCAGTTCTTC. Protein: CASSLVRGAGNEQFF.

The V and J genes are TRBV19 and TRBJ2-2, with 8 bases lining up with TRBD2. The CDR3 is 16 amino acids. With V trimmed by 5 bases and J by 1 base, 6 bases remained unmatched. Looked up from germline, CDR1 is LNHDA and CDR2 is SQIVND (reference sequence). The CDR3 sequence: CASSVRLARNTGELFF. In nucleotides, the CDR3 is TGTGCCAGTAGTGTCAGACTAGCGAGGAACACCGGGGAGCTGTTTTTT. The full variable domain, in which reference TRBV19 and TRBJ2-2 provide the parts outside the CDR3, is DGGITQSPKYLFRKEGQNVTLSCEQNLNHDAMYWYRQDPGQGLRLIYYSQIVNDFQKGDIAEGYSVSREKKESFPLTVTSAQKNPTAFYLCASSVRLARNTGELFFGEGSRLTVL.

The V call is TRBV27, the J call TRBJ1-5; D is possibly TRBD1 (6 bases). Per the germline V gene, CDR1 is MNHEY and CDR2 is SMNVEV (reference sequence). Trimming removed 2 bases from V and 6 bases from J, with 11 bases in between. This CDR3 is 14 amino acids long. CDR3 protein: CASSLKQGSQPQHF. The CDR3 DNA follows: TGTGCCAGCAGTTTAAAACAGGGAAGTCAGCCCCAGCATTTT.

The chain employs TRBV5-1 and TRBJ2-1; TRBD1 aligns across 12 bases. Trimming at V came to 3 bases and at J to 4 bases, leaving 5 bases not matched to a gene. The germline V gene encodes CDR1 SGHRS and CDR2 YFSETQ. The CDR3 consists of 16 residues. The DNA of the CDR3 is TGCGCCAGCAGCTCGGGGGACAGGGGGCTTTACAATGAGCAGTTCTTC. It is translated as CASSSGDRGLYNEQFF. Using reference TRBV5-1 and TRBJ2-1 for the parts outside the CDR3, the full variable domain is KAGVTQTPRYLIKTRGQQVTLSCSPISGHRSVSWYQQTPGQGLQFLFEYFSETQRNKGNFPGRFSGRQFSNSRSEMNVSTLELGDSALYLCASSSGDRGLYNEQFFGPGTRLTVL.

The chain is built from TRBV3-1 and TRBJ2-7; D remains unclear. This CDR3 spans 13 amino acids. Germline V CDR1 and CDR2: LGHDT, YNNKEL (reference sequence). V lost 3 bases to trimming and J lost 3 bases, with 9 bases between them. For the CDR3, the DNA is TGTGCCAGCAGCCACAGATCTTTCTACGAGCAGTACTTC. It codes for CASSHRSFYEQYF.

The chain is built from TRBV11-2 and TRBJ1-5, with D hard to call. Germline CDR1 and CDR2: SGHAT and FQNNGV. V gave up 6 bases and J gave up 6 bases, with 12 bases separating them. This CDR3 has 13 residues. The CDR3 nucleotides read TGTGCCAGCAGTGGTGGGGAGGTTCAGCCCCAGCATTTT. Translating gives CASSGGEVQPQHF.

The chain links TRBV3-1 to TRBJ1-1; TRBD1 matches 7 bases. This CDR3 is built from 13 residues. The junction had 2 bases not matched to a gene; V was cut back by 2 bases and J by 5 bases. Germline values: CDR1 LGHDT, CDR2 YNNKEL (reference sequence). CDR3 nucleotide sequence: TGTGCCAGCAGCCAAAACAGGGGTACTGAAGCTTTCTTT. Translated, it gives CASSQNRGTEAFF.

The CDR3 sequence is CASSLGASYEQYF. The CDR3 DNA follows: TGCGCCAGCAGCTTGGGTGCATCCTACGAGCAGTACTTC. The rearrangement joins TRBV5-1 to TRBJ2-7; D uncertain. This CDR3 has 13 amino acids. Trimming left V 0 bases short and J 1 base short, with 5 bases between. CDR1 and CDR2 (germline): SGHRS, YFSETQ.